This T cell receptor beta chain appears in the sequencing data of a study of CD8 T cells in Susac syndrome. The authors sequenced TCR beta from blood CD8+ and CD4+ T cells. The CDR3 covers 14 residues. The V gene's germline CDR1 is SGHDT and CDR2 YYEEEE. V lost 4 bases to trimming and J lost 2 bases, with 13 bases between them. An amount of RNA that ranged from roughly 0.5 to 1 ug was reverse transcribed with random hexamers. TCRdb passed the immunoSEQ multiplex PCR reads through MiXCR, listing each CDR3 protein once. The sample contains 95,000 to 150,000 distinct CDR3 sequences, 90% to 95% of which appear only once.

This chain links TRBV5-6 with TRBJ2-7; a possible D gene is TRBD1 (6 bases). Sequencing used CD8+ T cells from PBMCs. This clonotype was sampled from a human donor with multiple sclerosis. The CDR3 coding sequence is TGTGCCAGCAGCCTGAAAGGGGGACCCTACGAGCAGTACGTC. Its translation: CASSLKGGPYEQYV.